The text below deals with one T cell receptor beta chain. The data derive from a study of T cell changes during pregnancy in multiple sclerosis. Trimming shortened V by 5 bases and J by 2 bases, and 12 bases separated the two germline ends. Germline loops: CDR1 MNHNY, CDR2 SVGAGI (reference sequence). This CDR3 spans 15 amino acids. Method: immunoSEQ multiplex PCR; TCRdb's copy keeps in-frame clones and lacks some. The data hold about 15,000 clones, with 86% observed a single time. This TCR was sampled from a female donor with multiple sclerosis, enrolled in a pregnancy study. V is TRBV6-6 and J is TRBJ1-4; D is perhaps TRBD1 (6 bases). The specimen was CD8+ T cells from peripheral blood mononuclear cells, collected in the first trimester of pregnancy. CDR3: CASSTTGTTNEKLFF. As DNA, the CDR3 is TGTGCCAGCAGTACCACAGGGACCACTAATGAAAAACTGTTTTTT.